Listed below are T cell receptor beta chains from one sample, sequenced in a study of blood T cells in healthy people across ages. TCRdb independently ran MiXCR on the 5' RACE reads; one entry per CDR3 protein. The repertoire holds under 1 million distinct CDR3 sequences, with more than 40% as singletons. Specimen: blood. These receptors were obtained from a man aged 55 to 69 in good health. The CDR3 runs from the conserved cysteine through the conserved F or W. The D gene is left open where the match is weak. Size values are once, few and many counts, or a class for expanded clones, and some rows have none.

TRBV5-5	few	.	12	TRBJ2-3	TGTGCCAGCAGCCTTGAGGGCAAAGGGGTATATTTT	CASSLEGKGVYF
TRBV3-1	few	.	11	TRBJ1-1	TGTGCCAGCAGCCAGGACACTGAAGCTTTCTTT	CASSQDTEAFF
TRBV12-5	.	.	17	TRBJ1-5	TGTGCTAGTGGTTTTGCCCGTATCGGGGTAGGCAATCAGCCCCAGCATTTT	CASGFARIGVGNQPQHF
TRBV7-2	few	TRBD2	15	TRBJ2-7	TGTGCCAGCAGCACAAGCGGGGGGTCCACCTACGAGCAGTACTTC	CASSTSGGSTYEQYF
TRBV13	.	.	12	TRBJ2-7	TGTGCCAGCAGCTTATTTGTGTACGAGCAGTACTTC	CASSLFVYEQYF
TRBV7-2	.	TRBD1	16	TRBJ1-6	TGTGCCAGCAGCCTCTCCCCGTCAGGGGGCGGCTCACCCCTCCACTTT	CASSLSPSGGGSPLHF
TRBV20-1	few	.	13	TRBJ2-1	TGCAGTGCCGATGGGGGGCTGAGCAATGAGCAGTTCTTC	CSADGGLSNEQFF
TRBV7-2	few	.	15	TRBJ2-1	TGTGCCAGCAGCTTAGGCTTGGGCAGGGCGGGTGAGCAGTTCTTC	CASSLGLGRAGEQFF
TRBV6-1	few	.	18	TRBJ1-5	TGTGCCAGCAGTGAACATGAGGGGAGGCGTCTTAGCAATCAGCCCCAGCATTTT	CASSEHEGRRLSNQPQHF
TRBV15	.	.	15	TRBJ1-5	TGTGCCACCAGCAGAGAGAAGGGGCGGGGGCAGCCCCAGCATTTT	CATSREKGRGQPQHF
TRBV30	.	.	14	TRBJ2-3	TGTGCCTGGGCCCCCGGGCCCGGCACAGATACGCAGTATTTT	CAWAPGPGTDTQYF
TRBV7-2	few	.	12	TRBJ2-5	TGTGCCAGCAGCATCCCCCCCGAGACCCAGTACTTC	CASSIPPETQYF
TRBV2	few	TRBD1	14	TRBJ1-1	TGTGCCACCCAACTGGGACAGGCGAACACTGAAGCTTTCTTT	CATQLGQANTEAFF
TRBV7-9	.	TRBD1	13	TRBJ1-1	TGTGCCAGCAGCATAACAGGGGACACTGAAGCTTTCTTT	CASSITGDTEAFF
TRBV15	.	.	15	TRBJ2-7	TGTGCCACCAGCAGAGAAGTGCGCAGGGCCGACGAGCAGTACTTC	CATSREVRRADEQYF
TRBV5-1	.	.	17	TRBJ1-2	TGCGCCAGCAGCTTGGCCTCGGGTAGGGGAAAGTTCTATGGCTACACCTTC	CASSLASGRGKFYGYTF
TRBV5-5	.	.	14	TRBJ1-1	TGTGCCAGCAGCCCCCCGGCAATGAACACTGAAGCTTTCTTT	CASSPPAMNTEAFF
TRBV5-1	.	.	17	TRBJ1-5	TGCGCCAGCAGCCTCAACCCAACAGGGTCTAGCAATCAGCCCCAGCATTTT	CASSLNPTGSSNQPQHF
TRBV3-1	few	TRBD1	13	TRBJ1-1	TGTGCCAGCAGCCAAGGGGACAGCTGGAACGCTTTCTTT	CASSQGDSWNAFF
TRBV6-2/TRBV6-3	.	.	14	TRBJ2-7	TGTGCCAGCAGTTATCCGGGACACATCTACGAGCAGTACTTC	CASSYPGHIYEQYF
TRBV9	.	.	13	TRBJ1-2	TGTGCCAGCAGCGTAGTCGGTGGCTATGGCTACACCTTC	CASSVVGGYGYTF
TRBV24-1	.	TRBD1	17	TRBJ1-1	TGTGCCATCAGTGATTTTCGGTTGGGTCAGGGGGACACTGAAGCTTTCTTT	CAISDFRLGQGDTEAFF